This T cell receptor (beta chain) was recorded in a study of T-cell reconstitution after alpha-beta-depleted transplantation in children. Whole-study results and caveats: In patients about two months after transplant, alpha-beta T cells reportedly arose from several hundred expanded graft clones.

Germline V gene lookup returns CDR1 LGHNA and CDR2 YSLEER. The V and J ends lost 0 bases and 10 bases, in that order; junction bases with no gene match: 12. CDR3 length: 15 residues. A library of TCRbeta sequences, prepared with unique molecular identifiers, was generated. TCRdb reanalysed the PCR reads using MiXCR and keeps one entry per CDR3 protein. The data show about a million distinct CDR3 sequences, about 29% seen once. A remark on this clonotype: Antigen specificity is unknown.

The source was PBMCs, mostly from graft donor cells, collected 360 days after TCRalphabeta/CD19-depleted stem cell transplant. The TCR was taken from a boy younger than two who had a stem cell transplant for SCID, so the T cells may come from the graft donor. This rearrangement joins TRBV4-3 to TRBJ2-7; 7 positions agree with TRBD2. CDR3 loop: CASSQDHRGDVHQYF. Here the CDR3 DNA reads TGCGCCAGCAGCCAAGATCATCGGGGGGACGTACACCAGTACTTC.